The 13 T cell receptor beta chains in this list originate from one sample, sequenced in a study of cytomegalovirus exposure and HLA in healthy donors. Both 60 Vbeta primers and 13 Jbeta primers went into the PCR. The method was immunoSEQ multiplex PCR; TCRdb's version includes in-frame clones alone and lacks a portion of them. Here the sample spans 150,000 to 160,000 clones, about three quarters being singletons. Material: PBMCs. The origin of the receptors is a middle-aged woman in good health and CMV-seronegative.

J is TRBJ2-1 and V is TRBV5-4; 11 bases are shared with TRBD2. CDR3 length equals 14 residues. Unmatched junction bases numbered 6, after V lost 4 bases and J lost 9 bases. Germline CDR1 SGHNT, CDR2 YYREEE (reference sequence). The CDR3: CASSPLAGVSEQFF. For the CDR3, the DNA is TGTGCCAGCAGCCCACTAGCGGGAGTTAGTGAGCAGTTCTTC. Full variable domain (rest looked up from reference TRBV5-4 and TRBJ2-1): ETGVTQSPTHLIKTRGQQVTLRCSSQSGHNTVSWYQQALGQGPQFIFQYYREEENGRGNFPPRFSGLQFPNYSSELNVNALELDDSALYLCASSPLAGVSEQFFGPGTRLTVL.

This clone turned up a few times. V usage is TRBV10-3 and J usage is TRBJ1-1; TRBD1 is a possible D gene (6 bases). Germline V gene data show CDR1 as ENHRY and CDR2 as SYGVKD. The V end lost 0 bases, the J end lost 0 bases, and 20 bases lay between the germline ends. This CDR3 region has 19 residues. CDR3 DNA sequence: TGTGCCATCAGTGAGTCCCACCGGGGGGGCTGGGACTTGAACACTGAAGCTTTCTTT. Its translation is CAISESHRGGWDLNTEAFF.

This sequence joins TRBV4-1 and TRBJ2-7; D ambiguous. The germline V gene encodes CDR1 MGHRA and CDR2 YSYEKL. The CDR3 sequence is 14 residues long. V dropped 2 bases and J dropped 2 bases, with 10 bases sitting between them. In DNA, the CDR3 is TGCGCCAGCAGCCAATCGTACAGCCCCTACGAGCAGTACTTC. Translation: CASSQSYSPYEQYF.

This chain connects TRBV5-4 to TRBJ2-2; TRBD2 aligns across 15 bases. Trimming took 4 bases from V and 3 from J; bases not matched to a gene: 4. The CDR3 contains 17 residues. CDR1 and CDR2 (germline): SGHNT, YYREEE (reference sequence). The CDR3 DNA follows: TGTGCCAGCAGCGTAGGACTAGCGGGAGGGGACACCGGGGAGCTGTTTTTT. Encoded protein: CASSVGLAGGDTGELFF.

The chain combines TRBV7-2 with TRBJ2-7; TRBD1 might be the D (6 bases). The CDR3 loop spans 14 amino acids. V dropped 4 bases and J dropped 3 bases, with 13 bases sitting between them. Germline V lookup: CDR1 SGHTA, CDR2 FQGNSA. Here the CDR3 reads CASSSYRTDYEQYF. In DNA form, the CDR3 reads TGTGCCAGCAGCTCCTACAGGACAGACTACGAGCAGTACTTC. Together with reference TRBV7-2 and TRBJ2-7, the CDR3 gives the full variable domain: GAGVSQSPSNKVTEKGKDVELRCDPISGHTALYWYRQSLGQGLEFLIYFQGNSAPDKSGLPSDRFSAERTGGSVSTLTIQRTQQEDSAVYLCASSSYRTDYEQYFGPGTRLTVT.

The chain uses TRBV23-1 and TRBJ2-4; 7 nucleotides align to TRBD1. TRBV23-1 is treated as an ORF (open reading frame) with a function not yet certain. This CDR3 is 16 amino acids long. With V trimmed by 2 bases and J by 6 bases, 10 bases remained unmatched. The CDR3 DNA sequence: TGCGCCAGCAGTCAAGTTTGGAGACAGGGCCGAAACATTCAGTACTTC. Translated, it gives CASSQVWRQGRNIQYF.

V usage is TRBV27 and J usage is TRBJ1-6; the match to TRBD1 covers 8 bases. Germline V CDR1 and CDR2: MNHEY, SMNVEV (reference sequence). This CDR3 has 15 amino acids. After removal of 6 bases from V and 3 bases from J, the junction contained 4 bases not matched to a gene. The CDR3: CASSPDRVYNSPLHF. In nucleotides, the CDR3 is TGTGCCAGCAGCCCGGACAGGGTCTATAATTCACCCCTCCACTTT.

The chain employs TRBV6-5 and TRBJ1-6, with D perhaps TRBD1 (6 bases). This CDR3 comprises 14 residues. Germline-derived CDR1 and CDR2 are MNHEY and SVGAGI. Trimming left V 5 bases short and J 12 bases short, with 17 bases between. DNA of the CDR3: TGTGCCAGCAGTGCGGACAGTACCCTTGGACCCCTCCACTTT. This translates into CASSADSTLGPLHF.

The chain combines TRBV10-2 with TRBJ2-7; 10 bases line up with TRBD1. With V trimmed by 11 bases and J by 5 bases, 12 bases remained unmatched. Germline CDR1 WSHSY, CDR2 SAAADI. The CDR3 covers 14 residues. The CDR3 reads CAAKDRGLRDEQYF. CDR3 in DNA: TGCGCCGCAAAAGACAGGGGGCTGAGGGACGAGCAGTACTTC.

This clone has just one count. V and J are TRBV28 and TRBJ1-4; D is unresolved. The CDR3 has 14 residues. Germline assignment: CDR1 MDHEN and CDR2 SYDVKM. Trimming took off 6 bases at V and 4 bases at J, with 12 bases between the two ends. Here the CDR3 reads CASSHNLLNEKLFF. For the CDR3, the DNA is TGTGCCAGCAGCCACAACCTCCTTAATGAAAAACTGTTTTTT.

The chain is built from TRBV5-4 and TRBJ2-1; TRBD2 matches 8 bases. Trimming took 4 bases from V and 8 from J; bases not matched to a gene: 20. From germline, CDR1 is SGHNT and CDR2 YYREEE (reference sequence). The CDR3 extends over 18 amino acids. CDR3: CASSAGTRGSRRYDEQFF. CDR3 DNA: TGTGCCAGCAGCGCCGGGACTAGAGGGAGTCGCCGGTACGATGAGCAGTTCTTC.

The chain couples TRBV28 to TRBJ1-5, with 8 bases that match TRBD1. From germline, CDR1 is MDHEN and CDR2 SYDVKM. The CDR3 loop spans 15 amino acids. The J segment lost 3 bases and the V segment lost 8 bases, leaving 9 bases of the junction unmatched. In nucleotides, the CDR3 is TGTGCCAGCGACCCGGGACAGGTGGTCAATCAGCCCCAGCATTTT. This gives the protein CASDPGQVVNQPQHF. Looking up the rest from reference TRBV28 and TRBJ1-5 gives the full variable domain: DVKVTQSSRYLVKRTGEKVFLECVQDMDHENMFWYRQDPGLGLRLIYFSYDVKMKEKGDIPEGYSVSREKKERFSLILESASTNQTSMYLCASDPGQVVNQPQHFGDGTRLSIL.

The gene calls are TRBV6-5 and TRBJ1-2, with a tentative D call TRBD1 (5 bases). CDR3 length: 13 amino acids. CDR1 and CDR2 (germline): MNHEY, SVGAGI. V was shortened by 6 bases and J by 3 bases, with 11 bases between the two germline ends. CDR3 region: CASRYEGDYGYTF. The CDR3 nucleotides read TGTGCCAGCAGGTACGAAGGGGACTATGGCTACACCTTC.